These 6 T cell receptor beta chains were all obtained from the same sample, sequenced in a study of blood T cell repertoires in COVID-19. Libraries were prepared by immunoSEQ multiplex PCR; TCRdb keeps only in-frame clonotypes and omits some of them. The table lists 150,000 to 200,000 clones, approximately 86% of them singletons. Sample: peripheral blood. These receptors were collected from a woman of 80 years or more with acute or convalescent COVID-19.

This chain connects TRBV19 to TRBJ2-2; no reliable D call. This CDR3 spans 13 amino acids. With 0 bases removed from V and 8 bases from J, the gap between germline ends came to 7 bases. Per germline, CDR1 LNHDA and CDR2 SQIVND (reference sequence). The CDR3: CASSIDRTGELFF. The CDR3 DNA reads TGTGCCAGTAGTATAGATAGAACTGGGGAGCTGTTTTTT.

The chain combines TRBV7-8 with TRBJ2-6; 9 bases align to TRBD1. Germline-derived CDR1 and CDR2 are SGHVS and FQNEAQ. The V and J ends lost 5 bases and 1 base, in that order; junction bases with no gene match: 9. The CDR3 is 18 amino acids. Here the CDR3 reads CASSIPGTGSSGANVLTF. The CDR3 DNA reads as TGTGCCAGCAGCATACCCGGGACAGGGAGTTCTGGGGCCAACGTCCTGACTTTC.

The chain carries TRBV2 and TRBJ1-5, with D tentatively TRBD1 (5 bases). The length of the CDR3 is 16 residues. The ends were cut back, 3 bases at V and 0 bases at J, with 12 bases in the middle. CDR1 SNHLY and CDR2 FYNNEI come from the germline V gene. CDR3 coding DNA: TGTGCCAGCAGTGAGCTTCGAACAGGTAGCAATCAGCCCCAGCATTTT. Protein sequence: CASSELRTGSNQPQHF.

The chain carries TRBV4-1 and TRBJ2-6; 8 bases align to TRBD1. There are 19 residues in the CDR3. V lost 4 bases and J lost 1; bases outside the gene matches: 12. Germline CDR1 and CDR2: MGHRA and YSYEKL. The CDR3 is CASSLGQATTISGANVLTF. CDR3 sequence (DNA): TGCGCCAGCAGCCTGGGACAGGCGACTACCATTTCTGGGGCCAACGTCCTGACTTTC.

V is TRBV16 and J is TRBJ1-1, with D maybe TRBD1 (6 bases). V dropped 2 bases and J dropped 1 base, with 11 bases sitting between them. The CDR3 contains 15 residues. In germline, CDR1 is KGHSY, CDR2 FQNENV. CDR3 in amino acids: CASSQRSQGNTEAFF. DNA for the CDR3: TGTGCCAGCAGCCAAAGGTCACAGGGGAACACTGAAGCTTTCTTT.

The rearrangement uses TRBV5-4 and TRBJ1-1; D call uncertain. V lost 1 base and J lost 1, with 11 bases in between. The germline gives CDR1 SGHNT, CDR2 YYREEE (reference sequence). This CDR3 is 15 amino acids long. This CDR3 reads CASSLILGANTEAFF. CDR3 nucleotide sequence: TGTGCCAGCAGCTTGATTTTGGGCGCGAACACTGAAGCTTTCTTT.